This T cell receptor (beta chain) is from a study of cytomegalovirus exposure and HLA in healthy donors. The PCR was carried out with 60 Vbeta primers and 13 Jbeta primers. Clones were read by immunoSEQ multiplex PCR, and TCRdb kept only the in-frame ones, dropping some. The data contain 110,000 or so clones, around 80% of them singletons. Sequenced: PBMCs. The sequence derives from a man aged 25 to 40 in good health and CMV-seropositive.

CDR3 DNA: TGTGCCAGCAGTGACAGGGAAAGTCAGGAAAAACTGTTTTTT. This translates into CASSDRESQEKLFF. This chain connects TRBV25-1 to TRBJ1-4; D might be TRBD1 (5 bases). Trimming shortened V by 3 bases and J by 8 bases, and 13 bases separated the two germline ends. Germline CDR1 MGHDK, CDR2 SYGVNS. The CDR3 totals 14 residues.